The 2 T cell receptor beta chains below all came from one sample that was sequenced in a study of cytomegalovirus exposure and HLA in healthy donors. Researchers ran the PCR with 60 Vbeta and 13 Jbeta primers. Sequencing used immunoSEQ multiplex PCR; TCRdb keeps in-frame clones, though not all of them. The table shows more than 150,000 clones, with more than 75% occurring only once. Sample: PBMCs. Receptors were obtained from a woman aged 18-30 years in good health and CMV-seronegative.

The rearrangement links TRBV6-4 to TRBJ2-3, with TRBD2 identical over 9 bases. The CDR3 has 16 amino acids. The J segment lost 0 bases and the V segment lost 4 bases, leaving 5 bases of the junction unmatched. In germline, CDR1 is MRHNA, CDR2 SNTAGT. The CDR3 nucleotides are TGTGCCAGCAGTGCGGCGCTAGCGGGAAGCACAGATACGCAGTATTTT. Its protein is CASSAALAGSTDTQYF.

The J gene is TRBJ2-3, the V gene TRBV9; TRBD2 aligns across 8 bases. The CDR3 loop spans 15 amino acids. Looked up from germline, CDR1 is SGDLS and CDR2 is YYNGEE. The V segment lost 0 bases and the J segment 5 bases; nucleotides outside the gene matches: 5. The DNA of the CDR3 is TGTGCCAGCAGCGTAGGAATAGCGGGAAAAGATACGCAGTATTTT. It translates to CASSVGIAGKDTQYF.